Listed below are T cell receptor beta chains from one sample, sequenced in a study of blood T cell repertoires in COVID-19. Measured with immunoSEQ multiplex PCR; TCRdb has only the in-frame clones, and not every one. The sample holds 87,000 or so clones, around 87% seen once. The sample comprised peripheral blood. The source is a woman older than 75 with acute or convalescent COVID-19. The conserved cysteine and the conserved F or W are not part of the CDR3 here.

v_call	j_call	cdr3_aa
TRBV5-1	TRBJ1-2	ASSPQGGDNYGYT
TRBV7-3	TRBJ2-1	ASSQTQANEQF
TRBV6-2/TRBV6-3	TRBJ1-5	ASSWGQPAQH
TRBV5-1	TRBJ1-2	ASSLVSGEDGYT
TRBV5-1	TRBJ1-1	ASSLSTGGEYTEAF
TRBV6-2/TRBV6-3	TRBJ1-1	ASSPPRRGMNTEAF
TRBV5-1	TRBJ2-7	ASSPRQTYEQY
TRBV12-2	TRBJ2-7	ASRLGLAGGSSYEQY
TRBV6-5	TRBJ2-7	ASSRDRLSYEQY
TRBV2	TRBJ2-1	ASSEALGGWYNEQF
TRBV6-5	TRBJ2-7	ASERAGRYEQY
TRBV27	TRBJ1-3	ASSPGTGLISGNTIY
TRBV15	TRBJ2-3	ATSRTGEVPDTQY
TRBV9	TRBJ1-4	ASSVVPGPSEKLF
TRBV7-8	TRBJ2-1	ASSLASGVPNEQF
TRBV30	TRBJ1-2	AWSAYNGYT
TRBV19	TRBJ2-5	ASSIVEGETQY
TRBV6-6	TRBJ2-1	ASELTPTYNEQF
TRBV21-1	TRBJ2-1	ASPRGFQGVSSYNEQF
TRBV5-1	TRBJ2-2	ASSLGLAAGELF
TRBV27	TRBJ1-5	ASSLEGGPNQPQH
TRBV6-1	TRBJ1-4	ASSETGLGEKLF
TRBV7-2	TRBJ1-3	ASSSGQVGNTIY
TRBV4-2	TRBJ2-1	ASSQVGSSSYNEQF
TRBV10-1	TRBJ2-7	ASSRSGEFDEQY
TRBV7-9	TRBJ2-1	ASSLMLAGDEQF
TRBV7-2	TRBJ1-1	ASSLRRVPLDEAF
TRBV19	TRBJ2-2	ASTPPPGLAGGNGELF
TRBV29-1	TRBJ2-7	SVNTLGTGYEQY
TRBV5-1	TRBJ2-3	ASKTSGGGTDTQY
TRBV24-1	TRBJ2-3	ATSDLPSGGSPSTDTQY
TRBV30	TRBJ2-1	AWSLASGSYAEQF
TRBV7-2	TRBJ2-7	ASSPWDNSYEQY
TRBV25-1	TRBJ1-1	ASSEQSGGVSF
TRBV7-9	TRBJ2-3	ASSQELEDTQY